This T cell receptor (beta chain) was documented in a study of shared clonotypes between healthy human individuals. In the study overall: Donor ages ranged 18 to 49 years: a couple of women, a few men.

Data came from immunoSEQ multiplex PCR; TCRdb stores just in-frame clones and leaves some out. The sample records about 2.1 million clones, 85% to 95% being singletons. Naive CD8 cells lacked CD45RO, underwent positive selection for CCR7 and left out terminally differentiated effector memory CD45RA+ cells. This CDR3 has 18 residues. The V gene's germline CDR1 is MGHRA and CDR2 YSYEKL. V lost 0 bases and J lost 2; bases outside the gene matches: 13. The specimen sequenced was naive CD8+ T cells from PBMCs. The TCR comes from a man between 18 and 35 years old in good health. Some clones in this sample may be carry-over from other donors' samples. The chain joins TRBV4-1 to TRBJ2-7, with 7 bases that match TRBD2. CDR3 in DNA: TGCGCCAGCAGCCAAGAATTCCTCGCGGGAGTATTCCCCTACGAGCAGTACTTC. Translation gives CASSQEFLAGVFPYEQYF.